This is a list of T cell receptor beta chains from one sample in a study of OX40 agonist ivuxolimab in advanced cancers. Clones were sequenced by immunoSEQ multiplex PCR, and TCRdb holds only the in-frame ones, with some missing. This repertoire shows about 86,000 clones, 91% found once; its top ten account for roughly 9.4%. Source: CD4+ or CD8+ T cells sorted from blood, taken in a trial of the OX40 agonist ivuxolimab. The receptors shown here come from an adult with an advanced solid tumor such as melanoma, head and neck, liver or kidney cancer. Each CDR3 is given with its conserved first and last residue. The order of the fields is J gene, CDR3 length, clone size, D gene, V gene, CDR3 protein, CDR3 DNA. D genes are given only for firm matches. Clone size is stated in some rows and not others, as once, few, many or a class when expanded.

TRBJ1-5,16,once,-,TRBV6-6,CASSYLRRTTDQPQHF,TGTGCCAGCAGTTACTTGCGACGGACGACGGATCAGCCCCAGCATTTT
TRBJ2-1,14,-,-,TRBV9,CASSVEAIYNEQFF,TGTGCCAGCAGCGTTGAGGCAATCTACAATGAGCAGTTCTTC
TRBJ1-1,14,-,-,TRBV5-1,CASSSKGLGTEAFF,TGCGCCAGCAGTTCAAAAGGGCTGGGCACTGAAGCTTTCTTT
TRBJ2-1,13,-,-,TRBV28,CASSLLPTSVEFF,TGTGCCAGCAGTTTATTGCCCACTAGTGTGGAGTTCTTC
TRBJ1-1,15,-,TRBD1,TRBV5-1,CASSPGTGWYTEAFF,TGCGCCAGCAGCCCAGGGACAGGGTGGTACACTGAAGCTTTCTTT
TRBJ2-7,19,-,TRBD1,TRBV11-1,CASSLDPGQGGRSSYEQYF,TGTGCCAGCAGCTTAGACCCGGGACAGGGGGGAAGGTCGTCCTACGAGCAGTACTTC
TRBJ2-7,13,once,-,TRBV10-3,CAIARESSYEQYF,TGTGCCATCGCACGCGAGAGCTCCTACGAGCAGTACTTC
TRBJ1-3,15,-,-,TRBV12-5,CASALGGGTGNTIYF,TGTGCTAGTGCCTTAGGGGGGGGAACTGGAAACACCATATATTTT
TRBJ2-1,17,-,-,TRBV10-2,CASSESIFTRSYNEQFF,TGCGCCAGCAGTGAGTCGATCTTTACCCGCTCCTACAATGAGCAGTTCTTC
TRBJ2-7,16,-,-,TRBV30,CACRGTGVRGSYEQYF,TGTGCCTGTAGAGGGACGGGAGTGAGGGGGTCCTACGAGCAGTACTTC
TRBJ2-1,16,-,TRBD2,TRBV5-1,CASSLTSGSSYNEQFF,TGCGCCAGCAGCTTGACTAGCGGGAGCTCCTACAATGAGCAGTTCTTC
TRBJ2-4,13,-,-,TRBV6-6,CASSYGAGYIQYF,TGTGCCAGCAGCTACGGGGCGGGTTACATTCAGTACTTC
TRBJ2-1,18,-,TRBD2,TRBV4-1,CASSQEWVLAGGRNEQFF,TGCGCCAGCAGCCAAGAATGGGTGCTAGCGGGAGGGCGAAATGAGCAGTTCTTC
TRBJ1-4,15,-,TRBD1,TRBV15,CATSRRTGGNEKLFF,TGTGCCACCAGCCGCCGGACAGGGGGGAATGAAAAACTGTTTTTT
TRBJ2-7,15,-,TRBD1,TRBV7-6,CASSPGTGGTYEQYF,TGTGCCAGCAGCCCGGGGACAGGGGGGACCTACGAGCAGTACTTC
TRBJ1-1,13,-,-,TRBV6-5,CASSYPGNTEAFF,TGTGCCAGCAGTTACCCAGGAAACACTGAAGCTTTCTTT